These 16 T cell receptor beta chains were all obtained from the same sample, sequenced in a study of CD8+ T cells in alopecia areata. Investigators isolated RNA and reverse transcribed it into cDNA to act as the sequencing template. Only in-frame clones appear in the TCRdb table, and some are missing; sequencing was by immunoSEQ multiplex PCR. Among some 220,000 clones listed, approximately 57% were seen once. Documented treatment: oral pan-JAK inhibitor, 5-10 mg twice daily. Sequenced material: CD4+ T cells sorted from blood, taken at week 4, from a patient treated with tofacitinib. The receptors come from a human donor with alopecia areata.

The rearrangement uses TRBV5-1 and TRBJ1-1; D is ambiguous. Looked up from germline, CDR1 is SGHRS and CDR2 is YFSETQ. CDR3 length equals 14 residues. Between the trimmed V and J ends, which lost 2 bases and 1 base, there was a span of 9 bases. The CDR3 bases are TGCGCCAGCAGCTTTTTCTCAGCGAACACTGAAGCTTTCTTT. This translates into CASSFFSANTEAFF.

This clone was seen only a few times. This chain uses TRBV4-3 with TRBJ2-2; 7 bases align to TRBD1. The length of the CDR3 is 18 residues. CDR1 is LGHNA and CDR2 is YSLEER in the germline V gene. V shed 0 bases, J shed 0 bases, and the junction held 7 bases outside the gene matches. This CDR3 is CASSQDTTGTPNTGELFF. The CDR3, as DNA: TGCGCCAGCAGCCAAGATACGACAGGGACACCGAACACCGGGGAGCTGTTTTTT.

V and J are TRBV20-1 and TRBJ2-1; D call uncertain. The germline V gene encodes CDR1 DFQATT and CDR2 SNEGSKA (reference sequence). The length of the CDR3 is 11 residues. Trimming cost V 4 bases and J 5 bases, with 6 bases left between them. The CDR3 sequence: CSAIQNNEQFF. The CDR3, as DNA: TGCAGTGCTATTCAAAACAATGAGCAGTTCTTC.

The chain recombines TRBV2 with TRBJ1-2; TRBD1 aligns across 11 bases. Germline V lookup: CDR1 SNHLY, CDR2 FYNNEI. V shed 6 bases and J 6 bases; nucleotides not matched to a gene: 6. The CDR3 is 14 residues long. The CDR3 is CASSGQGASDGYTF. CDR3 coding DNA: TGTGCCAGCAGCGGACAGGGGGCTAGTGATGGCTACACCTTC.

The V and J genes are TRBV5-6 and TRBJ1-2; D is possibly TRBD1 (6 bases). This CDR3 region has 14 residues. The ends were cut back, 3 bases at V and 4 bases at J, with 13 bases in the middle. The germline gives CDR1 SGHDT, CDR2 YYEEEE. This chain's CDR3 is CASSSLQGTYGYTF. The CDR3 DNA reads TGTGCCAGCAGCTCGCTCCAGGGGACCTATGGCTACACCTTC. Filled out from reference TRBV5-6 and TRBJ1-2, the complete variable domain reads DAGVTQSPTHLIKTRGQQVTLRCSPKSGHDTVSWYQQALGQGPQFIFQYYEEEERQRGNFPDRFSGHQFPNYSSELNVNALLLGDSALYLCASSSLQGTYGYTFGSGTRLTVV.

The chain employs TRBV5-1 and TRBJ2-5; perhaps TRBD1 as D (5 bases). Germline CDR1 reads SGHRS; CDR2 reads YFSETQ. The CDR3 extends over 13 amino acids. V shed 4 bases and J shed 4 bases, with 11 bases lying between them. The CDR3 spells CASSALTGETQYF. CDR3 DNA: TGCGCCAGCAGCGCCTTAACAGGAGAGACCCAGTACTTC.

The chain employs TRBV29-1 and TRBJ1-2; the D is unclear. V lost 0 bases and J 8 bases, leaving 7 bases between the germline ends. The V gene's germline CDR1 is SQVTM and CDR2 ANQGSEA. The CDR3 contains 11 residues. CDR3 in DNA: TGCAGCGTTGAAGATAGTAGCGGCTACACCTTC. As protein: CSVEDSSGYTF.

The chain couples TRBV13 to TRBJ2-1, with no clear D. The germline V and J ends were trimmed by 5 bases and 9 bases, with 17 bases remaining between them. This CDR3 spans 14 amino acids. CDR1 is PRHDT, CDR2 FYEKMQ, per germline (reference sequence). In DNA, the CDR3 is TGTGCCAGCAGCCCGCTACTAAAGTCGGTTGAGCAGTTCTTC. Translated: CASSPLLKSVEQFF.

The chain links TRBV29-1 to TRBJ1-1; D is possibly TRBD1 (6 bases). The ends were cut back, 6 bases at V and 0 bases at J, with 14 bases in the middle. The CDR3 is made up of 14 amino acids. Germline V gene sequence: CDR1 SQVTM, CDR2 ANQGSEA. The CDR3, as DNA: TGCAGCGTCCGCGGACAGCGTATGAACACTGAAGCTTTCTTT. It yields the protein CSVRGQRMNTEAFF.

The chain has TRBV7-2 and TRBJ1-6, with TRBD1 matching 9 bases. The CDR3 is 13 residues long. V dropped 2 bases and J dropped 13; count of bases not matched to a gene: 3. CDR1 is SGHTA and CDR2 is FQGNSA in the germline V gene. The DNA for the CDR3 is TGTGCCAGCAGCTTATACGGACAGGGGCCCCTCCACTTT. Translation: CASSLYGQGPLHF. Combining the CDR3 with reference TRBV7-2 and TRBJ1-6 gives the whole variable domain GAGVSQSPSNKVTEKGKDVELRCDPISGHTALYWYRQSLGQGLEFLIYFQGNSAPDKSGLPSDRFSAERTGGSVSTLTIQRTQQEDSAVYLCASSLYGQGPLHFGNGTRLTVT.

The chain recombines TRBV7-2 with TRBJ1-4; no firm D call. The CDR3 has 13 amino acids. Germline CDR1 and CDR2: SGHTA and FQGNSA. Trimming left V 6 bases short and J 14 bases short, with 19 bases between. The CDR3 protein is CASSPNPGKRLFF. The CDR3 DNA reads as TGTGCCAGCAGTCCTAACCCGGGGAAAAGGCTGTTTTTT.

This clone was counted a single time. The chain joins TRBV4-3 to TRBJ2-3, with TRBD2 identical over 8 bases. Per the germline V gene, CDR1 is LGHNA and CDR2 is YSLEER. This CDR3 region has 21 residues. J was trimmed by 0 bases and V by 0 bases; bases with no gene match: 17. Here the CDR3 reads CASSQDPPSGGIPSSTDTQYF. CDR3 nucleotide sequence: TGCGCCAGCAGCCAAGACCCTCCCAGCGGGGGCATTCCTTCTAGCACAGATACGCAGTATTTT.

This clone was observed a handful of times. The chain carries TRBV29-1 and TRBJ2-7, with D possibly being TRBD2 (6 bases). In germline, CDR1 is SQVTM, CDR2 ANQGSEA. V lost 6 bases and J lost 3, with 15 bases in between. The CDR3 extends over 13 amino acids. The CDR3 region has the DNA TGCAGCGTACCCGGGACGGGAGACTACGAGCAGTACTTC. It translates to CSVPGTGDYEQYF.

The CDR3 loop is CAWSPGQGAGDGYTF. In nucleotides, the CDR3 is TGTGCCTGGAGTCCCGGACAGGGGGCTGGAGATGGCTACACCTTC. V and J are TRBV30 and TRBJ1-2; 11 nucleotides agree with TRBD1. V shed 2 bases, J shed 6 bases, and the junction held 8 bases outside the gene matches. This CDR3 spans 15 amino acids. Germline V CDR1 and CDR2: GTSNPN, SVGIG (reference sequence). Complete variable domain (other parts from reference TRBV30 and TRBJ1-2): SQTIHQWPATLVQPVGSPLSLECTVEGTSNPNLYWYRQAAGRGLQLLFYSVGIGQISSEVPQNLSASRPQDRQFILSSKKLLLSDSGFYLCAWSPGQGAGDGYTFGSGTRLTVV.

The genes are TRBV2 and TRBJ2-7; no clear D. This CDR3 spans 10 amino acids. Trimming cost V 1 base and J 10 bases, with 5 bases left between them. Germline V gene lookup returns CDR1 SNHLY and CDR2 FYNNEI. The CDR3 DNA follows: TGTGCCAGCAGTGAAGGTCCCCAGTACTTC. The encoded protein is CASSEGPQYF.

The chain joins TRBV2 to TRBJ2-1; D ambiguous. This CDR3 spans 15 amino acids. Trimming removed 3 bases at V and 5 bases at J, with 14 bases between. The germline gives CDR1 SNHLY, CDR2 FYNNEI. In DNA, the CDR3 is TGTGCCAGCAGTGATCAGGCAGGTAGTAACAATGAGCAGTTCTTC. Its translation is CASSDQAGSNNEQFF.